This TCR beta chain stems from a study of cytomegalovirus exposure and HLA in healthy donors. In the study overall: Per a later analysis, the roughly 670 first-cohort and some 110 validation repertoires shared one platform.

Study-level findings and limits: The study designated roughly 150 TCR beta chains cytomegalovirus-associated. According to a later analysis, TCR clusters from the first cohort tended to co-occur in the approximately 120 validation repertoires.

With respect to this clone: Its antigen is still unknown.

The CDR3 extends over 17 amino acids. V lost 4 bases and J lost 6; bases outside the gene matches: 11. The germline CDR1 and CDR2 sequences are SGHRS and YFSETQ. Data came from immunoSEQ multiplex PCR; TCRdb stores just in-frame clones and leaves some out. Of some 120,000 clones in the sample, around 94% were seen once. The sequence derives from a woman under 30 in good health and CMV-seronegative. The material sequenced was PBMCs. This rearrangement joins TRBV5-1 to TRBJ2-7, with 15 bases lining up with TRBD2. The CDR3 reads CASSNSGGLAGGSEQYF. The CDR3 DNA follows: TGCGCCAGCAGCAATTCCGGGGGACTAGCGGGGGGAAGCGAGCAGTACTTC.